This T cell receptor beta chain was recorded in a study of immune characterization of retroperitoneal liposarcoma. A single record per CDR3 protein comes from TCRdb applying MiXCR to the PCR reads. The repertoire holds around 19,000 distinct CDR3 sequences, with 37% as singletons. Looked up from germline, CDR1 is MNHNS and CDR2 is SASEGT. V was cut by 5 bases and J by 3 bases, with 14 bases left in between. The CDR3 spans 14 residues. The sequenced material came from blood. The chain has TRBV6-1 and TRBJ2-7, with D possibly TRBD2 on 6 matching bases. The source is a male donor with retroperitoneal liposarcoma. CDR3 nucleotides: TGTGCCAGCAGTCCACACCGACTAGTCTACGAGCAGTACTTC. This sequence encodes CASSPHRLVYEQYF.